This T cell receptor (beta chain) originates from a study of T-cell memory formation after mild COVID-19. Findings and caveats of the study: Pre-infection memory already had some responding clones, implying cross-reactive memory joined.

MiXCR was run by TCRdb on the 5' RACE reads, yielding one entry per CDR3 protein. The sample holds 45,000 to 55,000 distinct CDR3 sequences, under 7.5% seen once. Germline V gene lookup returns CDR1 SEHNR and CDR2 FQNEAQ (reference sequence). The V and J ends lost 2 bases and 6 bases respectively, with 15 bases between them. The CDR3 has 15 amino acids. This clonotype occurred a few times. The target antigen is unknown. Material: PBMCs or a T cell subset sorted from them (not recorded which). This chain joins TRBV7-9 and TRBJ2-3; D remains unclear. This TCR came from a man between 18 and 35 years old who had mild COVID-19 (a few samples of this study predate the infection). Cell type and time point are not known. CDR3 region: CASSLSPVGSDTQYF. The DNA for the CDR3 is TGTGCCAGCAGCTTAAGCCCCGTAGGGTCGGATACGCAGTATTTT.